This T cell receptor (beta chain) was captured by sequencing in a study of regulatory T cells in long-lasting Graves disease. Study-level points and caveats: Comparison showed that persistent patients shared more public clonotypes (roughly 2,700) than new patients (966).

This clonotype has a count of ten or more. Its specificity is not known. The germline V gene encodes CDR1 SGHNT and CDR2 YENEEA. J gave up 11 bases and V 5 bases, and 11 bases lay outside the gene matches. The CDR3 length is 13 residues. Time point given: newly diagnosed GD, antithyroid drugs for less than 3 months. PBMC RNA was the source of the TCR library. According to the study, TCR beta libraries were built with iRepertoire HTBI primers and CDR3-region Arm-PCR. Per the original methods: Identification across samples found fewer than 65 TRBV and some 13 TRBJ segments. TCRdb analysed the multiplex PCR reads with MiXCR anew, one entry per CDR3 protein. These V and J calls derive from TCRdb rather than the authors' analysis. The sample holds just over 600,000 distinct CDR3 sequences; 16% are singletons and the top ten take approximately 18%. A further study also used this sample, focusing on T cells in Graves' hyperthyroidism and ophthalmopathy. This second study says: Each diagnosis was grounded in clinical symptoms, serum thyroxine and TRAb, thyroid ultrasound, and orbital computed tomography. An initial round of RT-PCR targeting the TCR CDR3 relied on the HTBI primer set.

This TCR was recovered from a woman aged 25-40 years with Graves disease. The chain uses TRBV11-3 and TRBJ1-1; 7 bases line up with TRBD1. Specimen: peripheral blood mononuclear cells (PBMCs), collected at new diagnosis, from a patient treated with antithyroid drugs. Here the CDR3 DNA reads TGTGCCAGCAGCGAAGGGTGGGGACAGATGGCTTTCTTT. Protein sequence: CASSEGWGQMAFF.